Shown below are 28 T cell receptor beta chains from a single sample sequenced in a study of Ad26.COV2.S vaccination and SARS-CoV-2 variants. Here immunoSEQ multiplex PCR was the method, and the copy in TCRdb shows in-frame clones only, minus some. The sample holds about 330,000 clones, almost 90% seen once. Treatment given: 15 to 20 received Ad26.COV2.S at low or high dose, single or two shots; about 5 received placebo; per-sample allocation not given. Samples were taken on day 63 after the first vaccine or placebo injection. The sequences come from peripheral blood, collected in a trial of Ad26.COV2.S vaccine versus placebo. The origin of the receptors is a person aged 18-65 years who received the Ad26.COV2.S COVID-19 vaccine or a placebo.

The chain carries TRBV4-1 and TRBJ1-1; D is unclear. Trimming pared 0 bases from V and 6 bases from J, leaving 11 bases between. This CDR3 has 14 residues. Germline lookup yields CDR1 MGHRA and CDR2 YSYEKL. CDR3 protein: CASSQEPGMAEAFF. The CDR3 nucleotides are TGCGCCAGCAGCCAAGAACCCGGGATGGCTGAAGCTTTCTTT.

The chain has TRBV25-1 and TRBJ1-4; maybe TRBD1 (6 bases). CDR1 is MGHDK and CDR2 is SYGVNS in the germline V gene. V was pared by 5 bases and J by 0 bases, with 16 bases between. This CDR3 has 17 residues. In nucleotides, the CDR3 is TGTGCCAGCAGTACTGGACAGTATGGGACAACTAATGAAAAACTGTTTTTT. It yields the protein CASSTGQYGTTNEKLFF.

This chain uses TRBV19 with TRBJ1-4; 8 nucleotides match TRBD1. Germline CDR1 is LNHDA and CDR2 is SQIVND (reference sequence). This CDR3 has 15 residues. With V trimmed by 1 base and J by 6 bases, 4 bases remained unmatched. CDR3 protein: CASSIVGTGDEKLFF. CDR3 nucleotide sequence: TGTGCCAGTAGTATAGTTGGGACAGGAGATGAAAAACTGTTTTTT.

The chain joins TRBV19 to TRBJ1-1; perhaps TRBD1 as D (5 bases). The CDR3 has 14 amino acids. The V gene lost 7 bases and the J gene lost 4 bases, with 16 bases spanning the gap. Germline CDR1 and CDR2: LNHDA and SQIVND (reference sequence). The CDR3 sequence is CASNEGTWGTEAFF. The CDR3 bases are TGTGCCAGTAATGAGGGGACGTGGGGCACTGAAGCTTTCTTT.

This chain connects TRBV10-1 to TRBJ1-2, with TRBD1 identical over 8 bases. J lost 4 bases, V lost 10 bases, and 8 bases had no gene match. This CDR3 is built from 13 residues. Germline V gives CDR1 WNHNN, CDR2 SYGVQD (reference sequence). The CDR3 DNA is TGCGCCAACCCCGGACAGGGCGTCTATGGCTACACCTTC. It encodes CANPGQGVYGYTF.

The chain joins TRBV6-4 to TRBJ2-3; no definite D call. Trimming pared 0 bases from V and 5 bases from J, leaving 9 bases between. The CDR3 totals 14 residues. Germline V gives CDR1 MRHNA, CDR2 SNTAGT. The DNA of the CDR3 is TGTGCCAGCAGTGACTCGATTGGGATAGATACGCAGTATTTT. It specifies CASSDSIGIDTQYF.

The chain links TRBV7-9 to TRBJ1-5, with D possibly TRBD1 on 5 matching bases. This CDR3 comprises 14 residues. CDR1 is SEHNR and CDR2 is FQNEAQ in the germline V gene (reference sequence). The V end lost 6 bases, the J end lost 0 bases, and 9 bases lay between the germline ends. The CDR3 DNA is TGTGCCAGCAGTGACAGTAATAGCAATCAGCCCCAGCATTTT. Translated, it gives CASSDSNSNQPQHF.

V and J are TRBV25-1 and TRBJ2-2; D possibly matches TRBD1 or TRBD2 (5 bases each). The ends were cut back, 1 base at V and 6 bases at J, with 12 bases in the middle. The germline CDR1 and CDR2 sequences are MGHDK and SYGVNS. CDR3 length equals 15 residues. The CDR3 is CASSEWGYNSGELFF. The DNA for the CDR3 is TGTGCCAGCAGTGAATGGGGGTATAATTCCGGGGAGCTGTTTTTT.

The CDR3 DNA follows: TGTGCCAGCAGCCTACGGGACAGATACAATGAGCAGTTCTTC. Translation: CASSLRDRYNEQFF. This chain joins TRBV27 and TRBJ2-1, with 7 bases fitting TRBD1. V shed 6 bases, J shed 4 bases, and the junction held 6 bases outside the gene matches. There are 14 residues in the CDR3. Germline V gene sequence: CDR1 MNHEY, CDR2 SMNVEV (reference sequence).

This rearrangement joins TRBV6-2 or TRBV6-3 to TRBJ1-2; TRBD1 aligns across 7 bases. The CDR3 runs 18 residues. J was trimmed by 2 bases and V by 3 bases; bases with no gene match: 15. Germline V gene sequence: CDR1 MNHEY, CDR2 SVGEGT. The CDR3 DNA follows: TGTGCCAGCAGTTATTACGGACAGGCGCGTGGGCAAAACTATGGCTACACCTTC. Amino acids: CASSYYGQARGQNYGYTF.

CDR3 sequence: CASSYSTNFYGYTF. The CDR3 bases are TGTGCCAGCAGTTACTCCACAAACTTCTATGGCTACACCTTC. The chain joins TRBV6-5 to TRBJ1-2; unclear D gene. Between the trimmed V and J ends, which lost 0 bases and 4 bases, there was a span of 9 bases. CDR3 length: 14 amino acids. Germline CDR1 MNHEY, CDR2 SVGAGI.

The chain recombines TRBV12-3 or TRBV12-4 with TRBJ1-1; no clear D gene. CDR3 length: 13 residues. V gave up 6 bases and J gave up 4 bases, with 12 bases separating them. The CDR3 bases are TGTGCCAGCAGCCCACAAGGTGGCACTGAAGCTTTCTTT. Protein product: CASSPQGGTEAFF.

The chain has TRBV27 and TRBJ2-1, with 11 bases matching TRBD2. The length of the CDR3 is 14 residues. Losses at the gene ends were 8 bases for V and 7 bases for J; bases not matched to a gene: 7. Germline V CDR1 and CDR2: MNHEY, SMNVEV (reference sequence). CDR3 residues: CASARLAGLNEQFF. The CDR3 DNA sequence: TGTGCCAGCGCCCGACTAGCGGGGCTAAATGAGCAGTTCTTC.

The chain uses TRBV18 and TRBJ2-2; D is ambiguous. The germline CDR1 and CDR2 sequences are KGHSH and LQKENI. V was pared by 0 bases and J by 0 bases, with 11 bases between. The CDR3 runs 17 residues. The CDR3 DNA sequence: TGTGCCAGCTCACCACCAGGTCTGGTCACGAACACCGGGGAGCTGTTTTTT. Translation: CASSPPGLVTNTGELFF.

The chain joins TRBV19 to TRBJ2-1; 8 nucleotides match TRBD2. The V gene's germline CDR1 is LNHDA and CDR2 SQIVND (reference sequence). This CDR3 is built from 15 residues. V lost 7 bases and J lost 3; bases outside the gene matches: 8. Here the CDR3 reads CASNRASGFYNEQFF. DNA of the CDR3: TGTGCCAGTAATAGGGCTAGCGGGTTCTACAATGAGCAGTTCTTC.

The chain is built from TRBV4-3 and TRBJ2-7; 8 bases match TRBD2. The CDR3 has 17 residues. The V gene end was trimmed by 4 bases and the J gene end by 0 bases; junction bases not matched to a gene: 11. CDR1 is LGHNA, CDR2 YSLEER, per germline. CDR3 protein: CASSPSPRGGFSYEQYF. CDR3 DNA sequence: TGCGCCAGCAGCCCGAGCCCACGCGGGGGGTTCTCCTACGAGCAGTACTTC.

As for this clone: With a much larger clone just one base away, this may be a read error. The sample carries other DNA sequences with the same CDR3. The rearrangement joins TRBV4-2 to TRBJ2-5; D not resolved. Germline V gene sequence: CDR1 LGHNA, CDR2 YNFKEQ. Trimming pared 2 bases from V and 7 bases from J, leaving 11 bases between. This CDR3 is built from 13 residues. The CDR3 spells CASSQNSLGTQYF. In DNA, the CDR3 is TGTGCCAGCAGCCAAAACTCCTTGGGGACCCAGTACTTC.

This clone occurred a few times. The V call is TRBV7-2, the J call TRBJ1-5, with 9 nucleotides matching TRBD1. From germline, CDR1 is SGHTA and CDR2 FQGNSA. J gave up 2 bases and V 4 bases, and 0 bases lay outside the gene matches. This CDR3 has 14 residues. CDR3 nucleotide sequence: TGTGCCAGCAGCTGGGACAGGGGCAATCAGCCCCAGCATTTT. Translation gives CASSWDRGNQPQHF. Together with reference TRBV7-2 and TRBJ1-5, the CDR3 gives the full variable domain: GAGVSQSPSNKVTEKGKDVELRCDPISGHTALYWYRQSLGQGLEFLIYFQGNSAPDKSGLPSDRFSAERTGGSVSTLTIQRTQQEDSAVYLCASSWDRGNQPQHFGDGTRLSIL.

V gene TRBV9 combines with J gene TRBJ2-3; no reliable D call. The V gene's germline CDR1 is SGDLS and CDR2 YYNGEE. V lost 3 bases and J lost 5, with 7 bases in between. The CDR3 runs to 12 residues. The CDR3 sequence: CASSDYRDTQYF. The CDR3 DNA sequence: TGTGCCAGCAGCGATTACAGAGATACGCAGTATTTT.

J is TRBJ2-1 and V is TRBV9; unclear D gene. Germline CDR1 is SGDLS and CDR2 is YYNGEE. CDR3 length equals 13 residues. V shed 5 bases and J shed 3 bases, with 9 bases lying between them. The chain's CDR3 is CASSVDNYNEQFF. The CDR3 coding sequence is TGTGCCAGCAGTGTTGACAACTACAATGAGCAGTTCTTC.

The chain has TRBV19 and TRBJ1-6; D is perhaps TRBD1 (5 bases). V was clipped by 1 base and J by 8 bases, with 12 bases between them. Germline lookup yields CDR1 LNHDA and CDR2 SQIVND (reference sequence). There are 15 residues in the CDR3. This chain's CDR3 is CASSIGDSFDSPLHF. CDR3 nucleotides: TGTGCCAGTAGTATAGGAGACAGCTTCGATTCACCCCTCCACTTT.

V and J are TRBV6-5 and TRBJ2-3; the match to TRBD1 covers 9 bases. Germline V lookup: CDR1 MNHEY, CDR2 SVGAGI. The CDR3 loop spans 15 amino acids. Trimming took 5 bases from V and 7 from J; bases not matched to a gene: 10. The CDR3 is CASSLTRDRVYTQYF. The CDR3 DNA sequence: TGTGCCAGCAGTCTTACCCGGGACAGGGTTTATACGCAGTATTTT.

V usage is TRBV19 and J usage is TRBJ2-7, with D possibly matching TRBD2 (5 bases). The CDR3 consists of 15 residues. Trimming took off 3 bases at V and 4 bases at J, with 16 bases between the two ends. From germline, CDR1 is LNHDA and CDR2 SQIVND (reference sequence). The CDR3 coding sequence is TGTGCCAGTAGTATCTACGGAGGCCGAGTGTACGAGCAGTACTTC. Translation: CASSIYGGRVYEQYF.

V usage is TRBV11-3 and J usage is TRBJ1-1; perhaps TRBD1 as D (5 bases). CDR1 is SGHNT, CDR2 YENEEA, per germline. The CDR3 is 15 residues long. Trimming pared 1 base from V and 5 bases from J, leaving 14 bases between. CDR3 nucleotides: TGTGCCAGCAGCTTAGGACAGAATAAAGGTACTGAAGCTTTCTTT. It is translated as CASSLGQNKGTEAFF.

The gene calls are TRBV5-6 and TRBJ1-2, with 7 bases identical to TRBD1. This CDR3 has 14 residues. V lost 2 bases and J lost 4; bases outside the gene matches: 5. The germline V gene has CDR1 SGHDT and CDR2 YYEEEE. CDR3 loop: CASSFRDRLYGYTF. CDR3 DNA sequence: TGTGCCAGCAGCTTCCGGGACAGACTCTATGGCTACACCTTC.

V is TRBV30 and J is TRBJ1-2, with TRBD1 identical over 10 bases. The V and J ends lost 5 bases and 4 bases, in that order; junction bases with no gene match: 4. This CDR3 region has 13 residues. The V gene's germline CDR1 is GTSNPN and CDR2 SVGIG (reference sequence). The CDR3 loop is CAWATGGGYGYTF. DNA of the CDR3: TGTGCCTGGGCGACAGGGGGCGGCTATGGCTACACCTTC.

The chain carries TRBV3-1 (or the pseudogene TRBV3-2) and TRBJ2-4; D tentatively reads TRBD1 or TRBD2 (5 bases each). The CDR3 consists of 16 residues. With 0 bases removed from V and 6 bases from J, the gap between germline ends came to 15 bases. Looked up from germline, CDR1 is LGHDT and CDR2 is YNNKEL (reference sequence). CDR3 sequence reads: CASSQDGASGRNIQYF. CDR3 in DNA: TGTGCCAGCAGCCAAGATGGGGCAAGCGGAAGAAACATTCAGTACTTC.

V usage is TRBV29-1 and J usage is TRBJ2-1; D might be TRBD2 (6 bases). CDR1 and CDR2 from the germline V gene are SQVTM and ANQGSEA. The CDR3 is 10 residues long. With 6 bases removed from V and 8 bases from J, the gap between germline ends came to 8 bases. CDR3 region: CSVRDYEQFF. CDR3 coding DNA: TGCAGCGTGCGGGACTATGAGCAGTTCTTC.